The clone carrying this T cell receptor (beta chain) has a handful of counts. Germline V lookup: CDR1 SNHLY, CDR2 FYNNEI. The CDR3 totals 20 residues. V lost 4 bases and J 0 bases, leaving 25 bases between the germline ends. This sample was taken from a study of beta chain features in type 1 diabetes. Investigators reverse transcribed all isolated RNA, so they sequenced expressed TCRB transcripts. The assay was immunoSEQ multiplex PCR, and TCRdb's table has in-frame clones only and misses some. Of more than 85,000 clones in the sample, 40% are singletons; the top ten hold roughly 0.064%. The sequencing input was stem cell memory CD4+ T cells from blood. This chain uses TRBV2 with TRBJ2-1, with D possibly matching TRBD2 (5 bases). This receptor was identified in a woman in her late teens or twenties in good health. CDR3 loop: CASSAWLRQLRGASYNEQFF. Written as DNA, the CDR3 is TGTGCCAGCAGTGCTTGGCTAAGGCAGCTTCGGGGTGCCTCCTACAATGAGCAGTTCTTC.